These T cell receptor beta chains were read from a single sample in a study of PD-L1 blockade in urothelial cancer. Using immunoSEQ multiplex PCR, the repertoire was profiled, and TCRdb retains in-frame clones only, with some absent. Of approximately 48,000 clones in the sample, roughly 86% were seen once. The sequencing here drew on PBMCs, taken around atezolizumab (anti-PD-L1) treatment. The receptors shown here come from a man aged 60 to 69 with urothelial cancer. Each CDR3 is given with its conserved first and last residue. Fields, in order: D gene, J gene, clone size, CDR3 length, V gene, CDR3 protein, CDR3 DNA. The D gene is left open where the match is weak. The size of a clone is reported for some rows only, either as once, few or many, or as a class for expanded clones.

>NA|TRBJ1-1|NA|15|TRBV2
CASSRPQGGHTEAFF
TGTGCCAGCAGTAGGCCACAAGGGGGACATACTGAAGCTTTCTTT
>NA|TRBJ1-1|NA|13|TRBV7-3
CASRSGTGTEAFF
TGTGCCAGCCGTAGCGGAACTGGGACTGAAGCTTTCTTT
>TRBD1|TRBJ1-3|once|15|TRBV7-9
CASSFTGGGGNTIYF
TGTGCCAGCAGCTTTACAGGGGGCGGTGGAAACACCATATATTTT
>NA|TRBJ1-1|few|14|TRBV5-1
CASSGGDGSTEAFF
TGCGCCAGCAGCGGGGGGGACGGGAGCACTGAAGCTTTCTTT
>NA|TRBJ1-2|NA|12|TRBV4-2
CASSITGGGYTF
TGTGCCAGCAGCATAACCGGGGGTGGCTACACCTTC
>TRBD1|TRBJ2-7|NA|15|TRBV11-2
CASSPLGQGFDEQYF
TGTGCCAGCAGCCCCCTTGGACAGGGATTCGACGAGCAGTACTTC
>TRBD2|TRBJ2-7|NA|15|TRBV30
CAWSVSAGGTYEQYF
TGTGCCTGGAGTGTAAGTGCGGGAGGTACCTACGAGCAGTACTTC
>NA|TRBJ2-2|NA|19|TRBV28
CASSSPGQILAAYTGELFF
TGTGCCAGCAGTTCCCCGGGACAGATACTAGCGGCCTACACCGGGGAGCTGTTTTTT
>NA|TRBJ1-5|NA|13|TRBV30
CAFRDLITQPQHF
TGTGCCTTTCGGGACTTAATTACTCAGCCCCAGCATTTT
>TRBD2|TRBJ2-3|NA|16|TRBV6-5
CASSYSGTSRPDTQYF
TGTGCCAGCAGTTACTCCGGGACTAGCCGCCCAGATACGCAGTATTTT
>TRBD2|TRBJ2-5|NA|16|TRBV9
CASSGGLAGNQETQYF
TGTGCCAGCAGCGGCGGACTAGCGGGGAACCAAGAGACCCAGTACTTC
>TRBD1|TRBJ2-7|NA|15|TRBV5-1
CASSTGTGFNYEQYF
TGCGCCAGCAGCACCGGGACAGGTTTCAACTACGAGCAGTACTTC
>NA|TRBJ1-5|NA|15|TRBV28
CASSLVQYSNQPQHF
TGTGCCAGCAGTTTAGTTCAGTATAGCAATCAGCCCCAGCATTTT
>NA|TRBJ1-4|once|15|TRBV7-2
CASSRQAATNEKLFF
TGTGCCAGCAGCCGCCAGGCTGCAACTAATGAAAAACTGTTTTTT
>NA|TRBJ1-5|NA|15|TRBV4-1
CASSQAGYSNQPQHF
TGCGCCAGCAGCCAAGCAGGGTATAGCAATCAGCCCCAGCATTTT
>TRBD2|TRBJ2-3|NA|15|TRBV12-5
CASGQSGMSTDTQYF
TGTGCTAGTGGCCAAAGCGGGATGAGCACAGATACGCAGTATTTT
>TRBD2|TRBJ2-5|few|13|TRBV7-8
CASGLAGVETQYF
TGTGCCAGCGGGCTAGCGGGAGTCGAGACCCAGTACTTC
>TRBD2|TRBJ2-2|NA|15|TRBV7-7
CASSLGRGLTGELFF
TGTGCTAGCAGCCTCGGGCGGGGGTTAACCGGGGAGCTGTTTTTT